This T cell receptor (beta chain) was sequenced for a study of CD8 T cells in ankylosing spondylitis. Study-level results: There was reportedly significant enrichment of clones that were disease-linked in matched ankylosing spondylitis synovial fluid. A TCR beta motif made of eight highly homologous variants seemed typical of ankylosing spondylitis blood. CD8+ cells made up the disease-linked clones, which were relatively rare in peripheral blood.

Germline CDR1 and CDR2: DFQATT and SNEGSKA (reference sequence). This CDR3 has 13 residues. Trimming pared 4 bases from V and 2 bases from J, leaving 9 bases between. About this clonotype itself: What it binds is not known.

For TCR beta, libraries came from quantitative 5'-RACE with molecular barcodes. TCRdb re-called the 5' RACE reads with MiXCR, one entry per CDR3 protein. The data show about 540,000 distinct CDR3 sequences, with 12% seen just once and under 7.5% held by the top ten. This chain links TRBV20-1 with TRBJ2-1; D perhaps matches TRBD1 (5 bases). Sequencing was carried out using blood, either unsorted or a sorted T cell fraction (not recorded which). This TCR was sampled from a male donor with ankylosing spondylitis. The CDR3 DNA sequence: TGCAGTGCTAATCTAGGGGCCTACAATGAGCAGTTCTTC. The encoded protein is CSANLGAYNEQFF.